One and the same sample provided the 23 T cell receptor beta chains below, sequenced in a study of OX40 agonist ivuxolimab in advanced cancers. Sequencing was performed with immunoSEQ multiplex PCR; in TCRdb, only in-frame clones are kept and a portion is missing. Found here are approximately 27,000 clones, 79% of them singletons; the top ten hold about 16%. Specimen: CD4+ or CD8+ T cells sorted from blood, collected in a trial of the OX40 agonist ivuxolimab. The receptors come from an adult with an advanced solid tumor such as melanoma, head and neck, liver or kidney cancer.

V usage is TRBV5-1 and J usage is TRBJ2-1; D gene ambiguous. Looked up from germline, CDR1 is SGHRS and CDR2 is YFSETQ. The CDR3 loop spans 11 amino acids. V was shortened by 0 bases and J by 11 bases, with 6 bases between the two germline ends. The CDR3 coding sequence is TGCGCCAGCAGCTTGGGCGGTAAGCAGTTCTTC. Protein: CASSLGGKQFF.

V gene TRBV7-6 combines with J gene TRBJ2-1; 10 bases agree with TRBD1. Losses at the gene ends were 0 bases for V and 5 bases for J; bases not matched to a gene: 4. Germline-derived CDR1 and CDR2 are SGHVS and FNYEAQ. The CDR3 contains 16 residues. The CDR3, as DNA: TGTGCCAGCAGCTTAGCCCCGGGACAGGGGAACAATGAGCAGTTCTTC. Its translation: CASSLAPGQGNNEQFF. The full variable domain, with the rest looked up from reference TRBV7-6 and TRBJ2-1, is GAGVSQSPRYKVTKRGQDVALRCDPISGHVSLYWYRQALGQGPEFLTYFNYEAQQDKSGLPNDRFSAERPEGSISTLTIQRTEQRDSAMYRCASSLAPGQGNNEQFFGPGTRLTVL.

The chain couples TRBV6-5 to TRBJ2-3; no definite D call. Looked up from germline, CDR1 is MNHEY and CDR2 is SVGAGI. The CDR3 extends over 15 amino acids. With 10 bases removed from V and 0 bases from J, the gap between germline ends came to 17 bases. The DNA for the CDR3 is TGTGCCACCATCGACTGGCTTTCTAGCACAGATACGCAGTATTTT. Its protein is CATIDWLSSTDTQYF.

On this clone: The sample has other DNA sequences that encode this CDR3 too. The J gene is TRBJ1-2, the V gene TRBV19; D is unresolved. V lost 3 bases and J lost 4, with 12 bases in between. Germline assignment: CDR1 LNHDA and CDR2 SQIVND (reference sequence). The CDR3 has 14 residues. The CDR3 region is CASSIPGNFYGYTF. As DNA, the CDR3 is TGTGCCAGTAGTATTCCGGGTAATTTCTATGGCTACACCTTC.

This chain connects TRBV5-1 to TRBJ2-3; D remains unclear. The CDR3 loop spans 13 amino acids. CDR1 SGHRS and CDR2 YFSETQ come from the germline V gene. Trimming pared 6 bases from V and 2 bases from J, leaving 10 bases between. CDR3 sequence: CASKIFLTDTQYF. The CDR3 coding sequence is TGCGCCAGCAAAATCTTTCTCACAGATACGCAGTATTTT.

This rearrangement joins TRBV2 to TRBJ1-1; D gene ambiguous. The V and J ends lost 5 bases and 2 bases respectively, with 6 bases between them. CDR1 is SNHLY, CDR2 FYNNEI, per germline. This CDR3 has 12 residues. The CDR3 loop is CASSRINTEAFF. CDR3 bases: TGTGCCAGCAGTAGAATCAACACTGAAGCTTTCTTT.

Remarks on this clone: Germline and junction disagree at one end, which may indicate a read error. The DNA for the CDR3 is TGTGCCAGCAGCGGGGGAGTGAATACTGAAGCTTTCTTT. It is translated as CASSGGVNTEAFF. The chain couples TRBV7-9 to TRBJ1-1; a possible D gene is TRBD1 (5 bases). The CDR3 is 13 amino acids. The germline gives CDR1 SEHNR, CDR2 FQNEAQ (reference sequence).

This chain joins TRBV15 and TRBJ2-4; either TRBD1 or TRBD2 may fit D (7 bases each). V gave up 5 bases and J gave up 0 bases, with 17 bases separating them. Looked up from germline, CDR1 is LNHNV and CDR2 is YYDKDF (reference sequence). The CDR3 length is 17 residues. In DNA form, the CDR3 reads TGTGCCACCAGCGGCAGCGGGACAGTGGTAGCCAAAAACATTCAGTACTTC. This translates into CATSGSGTVVAKNIQYF.

The chain employs TRBV28 and TRBJ1-2, with 7 bases fitting TRBD1. Germline trimming cut 6 bases from V and 1 base from J; bases unmatched to any gene: 11. The germline CDR1 and CDR2 sequences are MDHEN and SYDVKM. The CDR3 is made up of 16 amino acids. CDR3 region: CASSQFPGQFNYGYTF. The CDR3, as DNA: TGTGCCAGCAGCCAATTTCCGGGACAGTTTAACTATGGCTACACCTTC.

The chain carries TRBV15 and TRBJ2-3; 13 nucleotides match TRBD2. From germline, CDR1 is LNHNV and CDR2 YYDKDF (reference sequence). This CDR3 region has 17 residues. V dropped 4 bases and J dropped 6; count of bases not matched to a gene: 10. CDR3 nucleotide sequence: TGTGCCACCAGCAAATCGAGGACTAGCGGGGGTGAGGATACGCAGTATTTT. Amino acid sequence: CATSKSRTSGGEDTQYF. Using reference TRBV15 and TRBJ2-3 for the parts outside the CDR3, the full variable domain is DAMVIQNPRYQVTQFGKPVTLSCSQTLNHNVMYWYQQKSSQAPKLLFHYYDKDFNNEADTPDNFQSRRPNTSFCFLDIRSPGLGDTAMYLCATSKSRTSGGEDTQYFGPGTRLTVL.

The V gene is TRBV28, the J gene TRBJ2-7, with D maybe TRBD2 (6 bases). V gave up 5 bases and J gave up 6 bases, with 20 bases separating them. Germline loops: CDR1 MDHEN, CDR2 SYDVKM. The CDR3 sequence is 15 residues long. This CDR3 reads CASSRVGVTGVEQYF. The DNA for the CDR3 is TGTGCCAGCAGTCGGGTGGGGGTGACGGGGGTCGAGCAGTACTTC.

This clone was seen a few times. This sequence joins TRBV5-6 and TRBJ1-2, with TRBD1 matching 10 bases. With V trimmed by 4 bases and J by 2 bases, 5 bases remained unmatched. This CDR3 spans 15 amino acids. The V gene's germline CDR1 is SGHDT and CDR2 YYEEEE. The CDR3 loop reads CASSVDRGPNYGYTF. The CDR3 nucleotides are TGTGCCAGCAGCGTAGACAGGGGGCCGAACTATGGCTACACCTTC.

The chain is built from TRBV7-9 and TRBJ2-3; 10 bases line up with TRBD2. The V gene's germline CDR1 is SEHNR and CDR2 FQNEAQ (reference sequence). The CDR3 covers 16 residues. J gave up 2 bases and V 2 bases, and 4 bases lay outside the gene matches. The CDR3 loop reads CASSLLSGGHTDTQYF. CDR3 coding DNA: TGTGCCAGCAGCTTACTTAGCGGGGGGCACACAGATACGCAGTATTTT.

The chain recombines TRBV30 with TRBJ2-1, with D perhaps TRBD1 (5 bases). Trimming pared 3 bases from V and 4 bases from J, leaving 13 bases between. The length of the CDR3 is 14 residues. Germline lookup yields CDR1 GTSNPN and CDR2 SVGIG (reference sequence). This chain's CDR3 is CAWSLRGLYNEQFF. For the CDR3, the DNA is TGTGCCTGGAGCCTAAGGGGCCTTTACAATGAGCAGTTCTTC.

The CDR3 region has the DNA TGCGCCAGCAGCTTGGGGGGCAGGGAAGTAATGAACACTGAAGCTTTCTTT. As protein: CASSLGGREVMNTEAFF. The rearrangement links TRBV5-1 to TRBJ1-1; tentative D call: TRBD1 (5 bases). V was clipped by 0 bases and J by 0 bases, with 15 bases between them. Germline values: CDR1 SGHRS, CDR2 YFSETQ. The CDR3 has 17 residues.

The chain has TRBV2 and TRBJ1-4; 9 nucleotides line up with TRBD1. This CDR3 is 16 amino acids long. CDR1 and CDR2 from the germline V gene are SNHLY and FYNNEI. V was clipped by 7 bases and J by 0 bases; unmatched bases: 6. The CDR3 sequence is CASTGQGLPTNEKLFF. The CDR3 DNA follows: TGTGCCAGCACCGGACAGGGGCTCCCAACTAATGAAAAACTGTTTTTT.

The chain employs TRBV5-6 and TRBJ1-2, with D possibly matching TRBD1 (6 bases). Trimming stripped 1 base from V and 3 bases from J, with 10 bases between. Germline V CDR1 and CDR2: SGHDT, YYEEEE. The CDR3 extends over 14 amino acids. Here the CDR3 reads CASSLTQGYYGYTF. DNA for the CDR3: TGTGCCAGCAGCTTGACGCAGGGGTACTATGGCTACACCTTC.

The chain combines TRBV5-4 with TRBJ1-2; 7 bases are a match to TRBD1. There are 13 residues in the CDR3. J was trimmed by 6 bases and V by 4 bases; bases with no gene match: 6. Looked up from germline, CDR1 is SGHNT and CDR2 is YYREEE (reference sequence). The CDR3 coding sequence is TGTGCCAGCAGCCCGGGACAGCGGGATGGCTACACCTTC. Protein sequence: CASSPGQRDGYTF.

The chain is built from TRBV29-1 and TRBJ1-4, with 9 bases fitting TRBD1. Germline CDR1 reads SQVTM; CDR2 reads ANQGSEA. J gave up 8 bases and V 1 base, and 5 bases lay outside the gene matches. The CDR3 is 14 amino acids. The CDR3 is CSVEGGTGREKLFF. The CDR3 coding sequence is TGCAGCGTTGAAGGCGGGACAGGGCGCGAAAAACTGTTTTTT. The full variable domain, rest sourced from reference TRBV29-1 and TRBJ1-4, is SAVISQKPSRDICQRGTSLTIQCQVDSQVTMMFWYRQQPGQSLTLIATANQGSEATYESGFVIDKFPISRPNLTFSTLTVSNMSPEDSSIYLCSVEGGTGREKLFFGSGTQLSVL.

This chain uses TRBV11-2 with TRBJ2-6; D might be TRBD1 or TRBD2, each matching 6 bases. The germline V gene has CDR1 SGHAT and CDR2 FQNNGV. The CDR3 totals 19 residues. The V gene lost 0 bases and the J gene lost 0 bases, with 15 bases spanning the gap. The CDR3 DNA reads as TGTGCCAGCAGCTTAGACTCTTGGGGGGCCAGCTCTGGGGCCAACGTCCTGACTTTC. The encoded protein is CASSLDSWGASSGANVLTF.

This sequence joins TRBV2 and TRBJ1-1; 12 bases are a match to TRBD1. Germline trimming cut 8 bases from V and 1 base from J; bases unmatched to any gene: 2. Germline lookup yields CDR1 SNHLY and CDR2 FYNNEI. CDR3 length: 14 residues. CDR3 coding DNA: TGTGCCAGCGGGACAGGGGGCACGAACACTGAAGCTTTCTTT. Translation: CASGTGGTNTEAFF.

This clone was observed a single time. J is TRBJ2-3 and V is TRBV5-6; 7 bases align to TRBD2. Germline V lookup: CDR1 SGHDT, CDR2 YYEEEE. V shed 0 bases, J shed 3 bases, and the junction held 4 bases outside the gene matches. This CDR3 has 15 residues. The CDR3 bases are TGTGCCAGCAGCTTGGTGCGGGGGAGTACAGATACGCAGTATTTT. Protein: CASSLVRGSTDTQYF.

The V call is TRBV7-9, the J call TRBJ1-2; no definite D call. V was clipped by 5 bases and J by 4 bases, with 14 bases between them. Germline loops: CDR1 SEHNR, CDR2 FQNEAQ (reference sequence). CDR3 length: 14 amino acids. The CDR3 DNA sequence: TGTGCCAGCAGCATAAGTAACAGTTTCTATGGCTACACCTTC. Protein product: CASSISNSFYGYTF. The full variable domain, with the rest looked up from reference TRBV7-9 and TRBJ1-2, is DTGVSQNPRHKITKRGQNVTFRCDPISEHNRLYWYRQTLGQGPEFLTYFQNEAQLEKSRLLSDRFSAERPKGSFSTLEIQRTEQGDSAMYLCASSISNSFYGYTFGSGTRLTVV.